The text below deals with one TCR beta chain. Original methodology: For the immunoSEQ data, sequences were junction-only without quality scores, so filtering differed. Clones were sequenced by immunoSEQ multiplex PCR, and TCRdb holds only the in-frame ones, with some missing. That table gives V, J and clone size, and the DNA gave D and trimming. The table has roughly 500,000 clones, 76% seen once. The sample comes from a study of shared clonotypes between healthy human individuals. When samples were unsorted, roughly 100 million PBMCs were used for genomic DNA. Germline values: CDR1 MDHEN, CDR2 SYDVKM. The CDR3 loop spans 14 amino acids. The V gene lost 10 bases and the J gene lost 0 bases, with 13 bases spanning the gap.

The origin of this receptor is a middle-aged woman in good health. Some clones in this sample may be carry-over from other donors' samples. Specimen: PBMCs. The chain links TRBV28 to TRBJ2-1; D might be TRBD1 (5 bases). CDR3 region: CATRATYSYNEQFF. Written as DNA, the CDR3 is TGTGCCACCAGGGCAACCTACTCCTACAATGAGCAGTTCTTC.